These 32 T cell receptor beta chains came from one sample sequenced in a study of T cell responses to AZD1222 COVID-19 vaccine. Using immunoSEQ multiplex PCR, the repertoire was profiled, and TCRdb retains in-frame clones only, with some absent. This sample has around 150,000 clones, with 80% to 95% found just once. The sequencing here drew on peripheral blood, taken on day 0 of AZD1222 vaccination. The receptor source for this set is an adult in good health.

The CDR3 loop reads CASSRETSGYNEQFF. CDR3 nucleotide sequence: TGTGCCAGCAGCAGGGAAACTAGCGGATACAATGAGCAGTTCTTC. The chain recombines TRBV6-6 with TRBJ2-1; 8 positions match TRBD2. J gave up 4 bases and V 6 bases, and 8 bases lay outside the gene matches. CDR3 size: 15 residues. Germline values: CDR1 MNHNY, CDR2 SVGAGI (reference sequence).

J is TRBJ1-5 and V is TRBV10-3, with D maybe TRBD1 (5 bases). The V end lost 3 bases, the J end lost 0 bases, and 15 bases lay between the germline ends. Germline V gene lookup returns CDR1 ENHRY and CDR2 SYGVKD. The CDR3 has 17 residues. CDR3 region: CAISEGAGTNSNQPQHF. The CDR3 nucleotides read TGTGCCATCAGTGAAGGGGCAGGCACGAATAGCAATCAGCCCCAGCATTTT.

The V gene is TRBV6-2 or TRBV6-3, the J gene TRBJ2-1, with 9 bases identical to TRBD1. There are 16 residues in the CDR3. The J segment lost 0 bases and the V segment lost 5 bases, leaving 5 bases of the junction unmatched. Looked up from germline, CDR1 is MNHEY and CDR2 is SVGEGT. CDR3 sequence: CASSPLTGGSYNEQFF. Here the CDR3 DNA reads TGTGCCAGCAGTCCCCTGACAGGGGGCTCCTACAATGAGCAGTTCTTC.

In regard to this clone: This sample includes further DNA sequences coding for the same CDR3. The gene calls are TRBV15 and TRBJ2-7, with 9 positions matching TRBD1. CDR1 LNHNV and CDR2 YYDKDF come from the germline V gene (reference sequence). The CDR3 is 14 residues long. V gave up 3 bases and J gave up 4 bases; unmatched junction bases: 4. The CDR3 region has the DNA TGTGCCACCAGCAGGGACAGGGGTCGGTACGAGCAGTACTTC. It translates to CATSRDRGRYEQYF.

The chain carries TRBV28 and TRBJ2-6; D is unclear. CDR1 and CDR2 (germline): MDHEN, SYDVKM. This CDR3 contains 17 residues. Trimming shortened V by 2 bases and J by 0 bases, and 11 bases separated the two germline ends. CDR3 coding DNA: TGTGCCAGCAGTTTAGACGCAGGCTTCTCTGGGGCCAACGTCCTGACTTTC. Translating it yields CASSLDAGFSGANVLTF.

The rearrangement links TRBV4-1 to TRBJ2-7, with 8 bases identical to TRBD1. With 4 bases clipped from V and 3 bases from J, the junction kept 8 bases outside the gene matches. CDR1 is MGHRA and CDR2 is YSYEKL in the germline V gene. The CDR3 runs 15 residues. The CDR3 region is CASSPGGGTSYEQYF. CDR3 coding DNA: TGCGCCAGCAGCCCAGGGGGCGGGACGAGCTACGAGCAGTACTTC.

Here the CDR3 reads CASSFLGTQGYEQYF. The CDR3 coding sequence is TGTGCCAGCAGCTTTCTTGGGACACAGGGCTACGAGCAGTACTTC. The chain is built from TRBV5-6 and TRBJ2-7; a weak D match, TRBD1 (6 bases). The V end was cut by 2 bases, the J end by 3 bases, with 15 bases between. Germline loops: CDR1 SGHDT, CDR2 YYEEEE. The CDR3 runs to 15 residues.

The V call is TRBV2, the J call TRBJ2-7; 9 nucleotides line up with TRBD1. CDR1 and CDR2 from the germline V gene are SNHLY and FYNNEI. V was clipped by 2 bases and J by 9 bases; unmatched bases: 11. The CDR3 extends over 15 amino acids. The CDR3 sequence is CASSEYGGQGERQYF. As DNA, the CDR3 is TGTGCCAGCAGTGAATATGGGGGACAGGGCGAAAGGCAGTACTTC.

The J gene is TRBJ2-1, the V gene TRBV7-9; the D is unclear. The V end was cut by 1 base, the J end by 7 bases, with 14 bases between. The CDR3 has 15 amino acids. Germline V lookup: CDR1 SEHNR, CDR2 FQNEAQ (reference sequence). The CDR3 protein is CASSLEGHPPNEQFF. The CDR3 bases are TGTGCCAGCAGCTTAGAGGGCCATCCCCCGAATGAGCAGTTCTTC. Filled out from reference TRBV7-9 and TRBJ2-1, the complete variable domain reads DTGVSQNPRHKITKRGQNVTFRCDPISEHNRLYWYRQTLGQGPEFLTYFQNEAQLEKSRLLSDRFSAERPKGSFSTLEIQRTEQGDSAMYLCASSLEGHPPNEQFFGPGTRLTVL.

This clone appeared once. This chain connects TRBV5-1 to TRBJ1-1, with D tentatively TRBD1 (5 bases). Germline lookup yields CDR1 SGHRS and CDR2 YFSETQ. This CDR3 is built from 13 residues. The ends were cut back, 5 bases at V and 5 bases at J, with 13 bases in the middle. This CDR3 reads CASSEGTWTEAFF. DNA of the CDR3: TGCGCCAGCAGTGAAGGGACTTGGACTGAAGCTTTCTTT.

Remarks on this clone: This same CDR3 is encoded by further DNA sequences in the sample. The chain joins TRBV15 to TRBJ1-1; D unclear. CDR1 and CDR2 from the germline V gene are LNHNV and YYDKDF (reference sequence). This CDR3 contains 12 residues. V lost 0 bases, J lost 2 bases, and 1 base lay in between. CDR3 in DNA: TGTGCCACCAGCAGAGATAACACTGAAGCTTTCTTT. Its translation is CATSRDNTEAFF.

This rearrangement joins TRBV6-2 or TRBV6-3 to TRBJ2-7, with TRBD2 as a possible D gene (6 bases). This CDR3 region has 16 residues. The germline gives CDR1 MNHEY, CDR2 SVGEGT. V shed 6 bases and J shed 0 bases, with 18 bases lying between them. DNA for the CDR3: TGTGCCAGCAGCCTACCGGGAGTCCCAAGCTCCTACGAGCAGTACTTC. Its translation: CASSLPGVPSSYEQYF.

V is TRBV28 and J is TRBJ2-7; possible D gene TRBD2, 5 bases. The CDR3 has 14 amino acids. V lost 3 bases and J lost 3, with 12 bases in between. Germline V gene data show CDR1 as MDHEN and CDR2 as SYDVKM. The CDR3 sequence is CASSLRESRYEQYF. The CDR3 nucleotides read TGTGCCAGCAGTTTGAGGGAATCCCGCTACGAGCAGTACTTC.

The rearrangement links TRBV30 to TRBJ1-5; no clear D gene. Trimming removed 4 bases from V and 3 bases from J, with 13 bases in between. This CDR3 has 14 residues. Looked up from germline, CDR1 is GTSNPN and CDR2 is SVGIG (reference sequence). The CDR3 nucleotides read TGTGCCTGGAACGACCGGGAACCCAATCAGCCCCAGCATTTT. Translation: CAWNDREPNQPQHF.

This clone was seen only once. V and J are TRBV5-6 and TRBJ1-2; 7 positions match TRBD1. J was trimmed by 4 bases and V by 3 bases; bases with no gene match: 15. CDR3 length: 17 residues. Germline CDR1 SGHDT, CDR2 YYEEEE. CDR3 DNA sequence: TGTGCCAGCAGCTATGACCCCCGGGACAGCTATTCCTATGGCTACACCTTC. As protein: CASSYDPRDSYSYGYTF.

This clone was counted between two and nine times. The genes are TRBV6-5 and TRBJ2-2; TRBD1 is a possible D gene (5 bases). Germline V gives CDR1 MNHEY, CDR2 SVGAGI. CDR3 length equals 13 residues. V lost 8 bases and J lost 5, with 12 bases in between. CDR3 DNA: TGTGCCAGCCAACAACCAGGGACCGGGGAGCTGTTTTTT. Translated: CASQQPGTGELFF.

The chain links TRBV6-5 to TRBJ2-3; tentatively, D is TRBD2 (5 bases). The V end was cut by 2 bases, the J end by 5 bases, with 5 bases between. Per the germline V gene, CDR1 is MNHEY and CDR2 is SVGAGI. This CDR3 spans 12 amino acids. The CDR3, as DNA: TGTGCCAGCAGTTACCGGGGAGATACGCAGTATTTT. Its translation: CASSYRGDTQYF.

This chain uses TRBV4-3 with TRBJ1-2; 7 bases fit TRBD1. V gave up 1 base and J gave up 8 bases; unmatched junction bases: 10. The length of the CDR3 is 15 residues. CDR1 is LGHNA, CDR2 YSLEER, per germline. The CDR3 sequence is CASSQVEGAASGYTF. The CDR3 DNA reads as TGCGCCAGCAGCCAAGTAGAGGGGGCGGCCAGCGGCTACACCTTC.

This rearrangement joins TRBV30 to TRBJ1-5; TRBD1 might be the D (5 bases). The germline V gene has CDR1 GTSNPN and CDR2 SVGIG (reference sequence). The CDR3 has 17 amino acids. V was pared by 3 bases and J by 4 bases, with 22 bases between. CDR3 in amino acids: CAWRAPGFGGVNQPQHF. CDR3 nucleotide sequence: TGTGCCTGGAGAGCTCCGGGGTTCGGGGGGGTTAATCAGCCCCAGCATTTT.

CDR3 region: CAIREGASYEQYF. For the CDR3, the DNA is TGTGCCATCAGAGAAGGAGCCTCCTACGAGCAGTACTTC. V gene TRBV10-3 combines with J gene TRBJ2-7; D is uncertain. CDR1 and CDR2 from the germline V gene are ENHRY and SYGVKD. This CDR3 contains 13 residues. Trimming removed 6 bases at V and 0 bases at J, with 9 bases between.

The gene calls are TRBV29-1 and TRBJ1-1; D call uncertain. The CDR3 is 11 residues long. Germline V lookup: CDR1 SQVTM, CDR2 ANQGSEA. Trimming left V 5 bases short and J 3 bases short, with 7 bases between. CDR3 nucleotides: TGCAGCGTTCGGCCGGACACTGAAGCTTTCTTT. It specifies CSVRPDTEAFF. The entire variable domain, with the rest obtained from reference TRBV29-1 and TRBJ1-1, is as follows: SAVISQKPSRDICQRGTSLTIQCQVDSQVTMMFWYRQQPGQSLTLIATANQGSEATYESGFVIDKFPISRPNLTFSTLTVSNMSPEDSSIYLCSVRPDTEAFFGQGTRLTVV.

This rearrangement joins TRBV24-1 to TRBJ2-3; D possibly corresponds to TRBD2 (5 bases). The V end was cut by 4 bases, the J end by 2 bases, with 12 bases between. In germline, CDR1 is KGHDR, CDR2 SFDVKD. The CDR3 length is 15 residues. The CDR3 protein is CATSEPGVDTDTQYF. In DNA, the CDR3 is TGTGCCACCAGTGAACCCGGGGTCGACACAGATACGCAGTATTTT.

The rearrangement uses TRBV16 and TRBJ1-5; D remains ambiguous. This CDR3 spans 15 amino acids. With 2 bases removed from V and 4 bases from J, the gap between germline ends came to 12 bases. Germline V gene data show CDR1 as KGHSY and CDR2 as FQNENV. The CDR3 region has the DNA TGTGCCAGCAGCCAAAGTACTGTGGGTAATCAGCCCCAGCATTTT. It specifies CASSQSTVGNQPQHF.

V and J are TRBV10-3 and TRBJ2-3; TRBD2 matches at 11 bases. The CDR3 runs to 15 residues. V dropped 4 bases and J dropped 9; count of bases not matched to a gene: 9. Germline CDR1 and CDR2: ENHRY and SYGVKD. CDR3 sequence: CAISGASGGPGTQYF. The CDR3 nucleotides are TGTGCCATCAGTGGGGCTAGCGGGGGGCCGGGGACGCAGTATTTT.

The chain couples TRBV2 to TRBJ1-1; D is unclear. This CDR3 has 11 amino acids. The germline V and J ends were trimmed by 2 bases and 3 bases, with 1 base remaining between them. The V gene's germline CDR1 is SNHLY and CDR2 FYNNEI. CDR3 region: CASSEYTEAFF. The CDR3 DNA reads TGTGCCAGCAGTGAATACACTGAAGCTTTCTTT.

The genes are TRBV15 and TRBJ1-1, with unresolved D. Germline V gene lookup returns CDR1 LNHNV and CDR2 YYDKDF (reference sequence). The CDR3 extends over 12 amino acids. Trimming shortened V by 5 bases and J by 1 base, and 5 bases separated the two germline ends. This chain's CDR3 is CATSRWNTEAFF. DNA for the CDR3: TGTGCCACCAGCCGTTGGAACACTGAAGCTTTCTTT.

The chain joins TRBV6-5 to TRBJ1-2, with D maybe TRBD1 (6 bases). The CDR3 contains 13 residues. Germline V gene lookup returns CDR1 MNHEY and CDR2 SVGAGI. V was pared by 7 bases and J by 2 bases, with 11 bases between. In DNA form, the CDR3 reads TGTGCCAGCACGGCAGGGGAGAACTATGGCTACACCTTC. Encoded protein: CASTAGENYGYTF.

The chain couples TRBV25-1 to TRBJ2-7, with 12 nucleotides matching TRBD2. Unmatched junction bases numbered 9, after V lost 1 base and J lost 2 bases. CDR1 and CDR2 (germline): MGHDK, SYGVNS. The CDR3 consists of 18 residues. The CDR3 nucleotides read TGTGCCAGCAGTGAATTGCGGACTAGCGGGAATTTTACCTACGAGCAGTACTTC. Amino acids: CASSELRTSGNFTYEQYF.

The V and J genes are TRBV5-4 and TRBJ2-1; weak D call: TRBD2 (5 bases). Germline CDR1 reads SGHNT; CDR2 reads YYREEE (reference sequence). The CDR3 runs to 15 residues. The V gene lost 0 bases and the J gene lost 6 bases, with 13 bases spanning the gap. The CDR3 region is CASSLEVFTSNEQFF. CDR3 sequence (DNA): TGTGCCAGCAGCTTGGAAGTCTTCACTAGCAATGAGCAGTTCTTC. Looking up the rest from reference TRBV5-4 and TRBJ2-1 gives the full variable domain: ETGVTQSPTHLIKTRGQQVTLRCSSQSGHNTVSWYQQALGQGPQFIFQYYREEENGRGNFPPRFSGLQFPNYSSELNVNALELDDSALYLCASSLEVFTSNEQFFGPGTRLTVL.

DNA for the CDR3: TGTGCCAGCAGGCACTGGGGGCTCGGAGGCAATCAGCCCCAGCATTTT. Its protein is CASRHWGLGGNQPQHF. V is TRBV28 and J is TRBJ1-5; D may be TRBD1 (6 bases). The germline V and J ends were trimmed by 6 bases and 2 bases, with 17 bases remaining between them. This CDR3 spans 16 amino acids. CDR1 MDHEN and CDR2 SYDVKM come from the germline V gene.

In DNA form, the CDR3 reads TGTGCCAGCTCACCAGAAGGTAAGACCCAGTACTTC. It translates to CASSPEGKTQYF. The V and J genes are TRBV18 and TRBJ2-5, with D hard to call. CDR1 and CDR2 from the germline V gene are KGHSH and LQKENI. This CDR3 has 12 residues. The V and J ends lost 2 bases and 6 bases respectively, with 7 bases between them.

The chain uses TRBV19 and TRBJ2-1, with 8 nucleotides matching TRBD2. Trimming at V came to 5 bases and at J to 2 bases, leaving 5 bases not matched to a gene. The germline V gene encodes CDR1 LNHDA and CDR2 SQIVND (reference sequence). CDR3 size: 15 residues. CDR3 bases: TGTGCCAGTAGTGCAACTAGCGGAACCTACAATGAGCAGTTCTTC. Residues: CASSATSGTYNEQFF.